What follows are 4 T cell receptor beta chains derived from one specimen sequenced in a study of T cells expressing NK-cell markers. TCRdb re-called the 5' RACE reads, yielding one record per CDR3 amino acid sequence without DNA. Its listing shows about 260,000 distinct CDR3 sequences. Sequenced material: blood T cells: a sorted CD56 or NKG2C T cell subset, CD4+ or CD8+ T cells, or bulk PBMC T cells (not recorded which). All receptors derive from a young man in good health.

The chain combines TRBV27 with TRBJ2-3; TCRdb selects TRBD1, and the lack of DNA leaves this call unchecked. The CDR3 loop spans 14 amino acids. The V gene's germline CDR1 is MNHEY and CDR2 SMNVEV (reference sequence). Here the CDR3 reads CASSTRLVGGTQYF.

The chain couples TRBV21-1 to TRBJ2-1; TCRdb's D call, TRBD2, is unchecked because there is no DNA. TRBV21-1 is designated a pseudogene. The CDR3 sequence is 11 residues long. The CDR3 here is CASTAGTLQFF.

The rearrangement joins TRBV29-1 to TRBJ1-1. The length of the CDR3 is 14 residues. From germline, CDR1 is SQVTM and CDR2 ANQGSEA. The CDR3 sequence is CSVDRAASNTEAFF. Full variable domain (rest looked up from reference TRBV29-1 and TRBJ1-1): SAVISQKPSRDICQRGTSLTIQCQVDSQVTMMFWYRQQPGQSLTLIATANQGSEATYESGFVIDKFPISRPNLTFSTLTVSNMSPEDSSIYLCSVDRAASNTEAFFGQGTRLTVV.

This chain's CDR3 is CSVGDVLDTQYF. This chain links TRBV29-1 with TRBJ2-3; TCRdb's assignment of TRBD1 cannot be checked, as there is no DNA. Germline V gene lookup returns CDR1 SQVTM and CDR2 ANQGSEA. This CDR3 region has 12 residues.